This T cell receptor (beta chain) originates from a study of T cell responses to AZD1222 COVID-19 vaccine. Study at large: It was second doses at about 4 or about 12 weeks that were pooled.

The data were produced by immunoSEQ multiplex PCR, yet TCRdb's version contains in-frame clones alone and is incomplete. The table shows about 130,000 clones, with 70% to 90% occurring only once. This receptor was obtained from an adult in good health. The specimen was peripheral blood, collected on day 0 of AZD1222 vaccination.

The CDR3: CASAGGEGEKLFF. DNA for the CDR3: TGCGCCAGCGCCGGGGGGGAGGGTGAAAAACTGTTTTTT. The gene calls are TRBV4-3 and TRBJ1-4; TRBD1 might be the D (5 bases). V lost 8 bases and J 7 bases, leaving 14 bases between the germline ends. CDR1 is LGHNA and CDR2 is YSLEER in the germline V gene. This CDR3 has 13 amino acids.